A single sample is the source of the 24 T cell receptor beta chains below, sequenced in a study of beta chain features in type 1 diabetes. Study results and caveats: A moderate, significant TCRB CDR3 shortening appeared in type 1 diabetes across four CD4+ subsets.

What these receptors recognize is not known. Sequencing targeted expressed TCRB transcripts, as all isolated RNA had been reverse transcribed. TCRdb's copy holds only in-frame clones and misses some; the assay was immunoSEQ multiplex PCR. The table shows approximately 170,000 clones, with approximately 7.8% occurring only once. The specimen sequenced was central memory CD4+ T cells from blood. The receptor source for this set is a woman aged 40 to 49 with type 1 diabetes.

In its sample, this clone was seen many times. This chain joins TRBV7-2 and TRBJ1-2; D might be TRBD1 (6 bases). V lost 3 bases to trimming and J lost 6 bases, with 11 bases between them. The CDR3 length is 13 residues. The germline V gene encodes CDR1 SGHTA and CDR2 FQGNSA. The CDR3: CASSFDRQNGYTF. CDR3 sequence (DNA): TGTGCCAGCAGCTTCGACAGGCAAAATGGCTACACCTTC.

V gene TRBV30 combines with J gene TRBJ2-5, with D possibly matching TRBD1 (5 bases). Trimming removed 4 bases from V and 2 bases from J, with 17 bases in between. The germline CDR1 and CDR2 sequences are GTSNPN and SVGIG (reference sequence). This CDR3 has 15 residues. This CDR3 reads CAWNKGLGPQETQYF. CDR3 nucleotides: TGTGCCTGGAACAAGGGCTTGGGGCCACAAGAGACCCAGTACTTC.

This clone was seen a few times. The chain uses TRBV30 and TRBJ1-5; D ambiguous. Trimming shortened V by 0 bases and J by 6 bases, and 9 bases separated the two germline ends. CDR3 length: 13 residues. Germline V gene data show CDR1 as GTSNPN and CDR2 as SVGIG (reference sequence). CDR3 in amino acids: CAWSVEGSQPQHF. The DNA for the CDR3 is TGTGCCTGGAGTGTTGAAGGGAGTCAGCCCCAGCATTTT.

The chain has TRBV20-1 and TRBJ2-3; 7 bases agree with TRBD2. CDR3 length equals 11 residues. The germline V gene encodes CDR1 DFQATT and CDR2 SNEGSKA (reference sequence). Trimming at V came to 5 bases and at J to 7 bases, leaving 3 bases not matched to a gene. CDR3 sequence reads: CSAPGGNTQYF. The CDR3 region has the DNA TGCAGTGCTCCGGGGGGTAATACGCAGTATTTT.

The chain joins TRBV7-2 to TRBJ2-5; D is possibly TRBD2 (5 bases). The CDR3 is 12 residues long. The V end was cut by 7 bases, the J end by 4 bases, with 10 bases between. Germline CDR1 SGHTA, CDR2 FQGNSA. CDR3 in DNA: TGTGCCAGCACCCCCGAGGGAGAGACCCAGTACTTC. Translated: CASTPEGETQYF.

This clone was observed a handful of times. This chain uses TRBV5-1 with TRBJ2-7; TRBD1 agrees at 10 bases. The ends lost 0 bases at V and 3 bases at J; junction bases unmatched: 6. Germline V gene lookup returns CDR1 SGHRS and CDR2 YFSETQ. The length of the CDR3 is 16 residues. The CDR3 region has the DNA TGCGCCAGCAGCTTGGACCGGGACAGGGGTCTCTACGAGCAGTACTTC. It translates to CASSLDRDRGLYEQYF.

The V gene is TRBV28, the J gene TRBJ2-5, with D perhaps TRBD1 (5 bases). Germline CDR1 is MDHEN and CDR2 is SYDVKM. CDR3 length: 12 residues. V was clipped by 10 bases and J by 1 base, with 10 bases between them. CDR3 bases: TGTGCCACCCAAGACAGCCAAGAGACCCAGTACTTC. Translation: CATQDSQETQYF.

The gene calls are TRBV7-9 and TRBJ1-2; D perhaps matches TRBD1 (5 bases). Trimming stripped 3 bases from V and 8 bases from J, with 16 bases between. Germline CDR1 reads SEHNR; CDR2 reads FQNEAQ (reference sequence). The length of the CDR3 is 14 residues. CDR3 nucleotides: TGTGCCAGCAGCTTTCTGGGACTTGGAGGAGGCTACACCTTC. Protein sequence: CASSFLGLGGGYTF.

This clone was picked up a small number of times. The chain employs TRBV27 and TRBJ2-1, with no clear D. Trimming removed 2 bases from V and 2 bases from J, with 10 bases in between. Germline CDR1 reads MNHEY; CDR2 reads SMNVEV (reference sequence). The CDR3 contains 15 residues. CDR3 region: CASSLDRSAYNEQFF. CDR3 nucleotide sequence: TGTGCCAGCAGTTTAGATCGCAGTGCCTACAATGAGCAGTTCTTC.

The V call is TRBV30, the J call TRBJ1-2; 8 nucleotides agree with TRBD1. J lost 8 bases, V lost 5 bases, and 7 bases had no gene match. Germline assignment: CDR1 GTSNPN and CDR2 SVGIG (reference sequence). The CDR3 runs 12 residues. The CDR3 sequence: CAWGQGSGGYTF. The CDR3 bases are TGTGCCTGGGGACAGGGTTCCGGGGGCTACACCTTC.

The chain is built from TRBV5-4 and TRBJ2-7, with TRBD1 as a possible D gene (5 bases). The CDR3 is 13 amino acids. Trimming stripped 4 bases from V and 2 bases from J, with 10 bases between. Germline lookup yields CDR1 SGHNT and CDR2 YYREEE (reference sequence). The CDR3 here is CASSPDRAYEQYF. In DNA, the CDR3 is TGTGCCAGCAGCCCCGACAGAGCCTACGAGCAGTACTTC.

This clone was counted ten times or more. The chain links TRBV23-1 to TRBJ1-5, with TRBD1 as a possible D gene (6 bases). TRBV23-1 is treated as an ORF (open reading frame) with a function not yet certain. This CDR3 is 14 amino acids long. Trimming took off 0 bases at V and 9 bases at J, with 12 bases between the two ends. The CDR3 spells CASSQSRTELPQHF. The CDR3 region has the DNA TGCGCCAGCAGTCAATCCAGGACAGAATTGCCCCAGCATTTT.

The V and J genes are TRBV2 and TRBJ2-1, with a weak D call TRBD2 (6 bases). The CDR3 has 11 residues. V was shortened by 8 bases and J by 5 bases, with 7 bases between the two germline ends. The germline gives CDR1 SNHLY, CDR2 FYNNEI. CDR3 nucleotides: TGTGCCAGCTCTAGCGACAATGAGCAGTTCTTC. This codes for CASSSDNEQFF.

This clone was found a few times. The rearrangement joins TRBV6-1 to TRBJ1-6; 7 bases map to TRBD1. This CDR3 spans 12 amino acids. Trimming at V came to 5 bases and at J to 15 bases, leaving 7 bases not matched to a gene. Germline V lookup: CDR1 MNHNS, CDR2 SASEGT. This chain's CDR3 is CASSSGTEGLHF. The CDR3 DNA is TGTGCCAGCAGTTCGGGGACAGAAGGCCTCCACTTT.

The genes are TRBV15 and TRBJ2-1, with 7 bases matching TRBD1. This CDR3 has 15 amino acids. The germline V gene encodes CDR1 LNHNV and CDR2 YYDKDF (reference sequence). Unmatched junction bases numbered 6, after V lost 1 base and J lost 6 bases. CDR3 DNA: TGTGCCACCAGCAGAGGGTTGGGACAGAGCAATGAGCAGTTCTTC. This encodes CATSRGLGQSNEQFF. Full variable domain (outside the CDR3, taken from reference TRBV15 and TRBJ2-1): DAMVIQNPRYQVTQFGKPVTLSCSQTLNHNVMYWYQQKSSQAPKLLFHYYDKDFNNEADTPDNFQSRRPNTSFCFLDIRSPGLGDTAMYLCATSRGLGQSNEQFFGPGTRLTVL.

This clone was observed a handful of times. The chain couples TRBV30 to TRBJ2-5, with 9 positions matching TRBD1. The germline V gene has CDR1 GTSNPN and CDR2 SVGIG (reference sequence). This CDR3 is built from 15 residues. Germline trimming cut 7 bases from V and 6 bases from J; bases unmatched to any gene: 15. The CDR3 here is CASTGQGGARKTQYF. The CDR3 region has the DNA TGTGCCTCGACGGGACAGGGAGGGGCGAGAAAGACCCAGTACTTC.

The chain is built from TRBV7-8 and TRBJ1-5; D unresolved. The V and J ends lost 4 bases and 5 bases respectively, with 9 bases between them. The CDR3 runs 13 residues. Germline V gives CDR1 SGHVS, CDR2 FQNEAQ. CDR3 sequence reads: CASSYDQDQPQHF. The DNA for the CDR3 is TGTGCCAGCAGCTACGACCAGGATCAGCCCCAGCATTTT.

This clone was detected a few times. V and J are TRBV7-9 and TRBJ2-1; TRBD2 matches at 10 bases. With V trimmed by 5 bases and J by 3 bases, 7 bases remained unmatched. Germline lookup yields CDR1 SEHNR and CDR2 FQNEAQ (reference sequence). The CDR3 runs 16 residues. DNA of the CDR3: TGTGCCAGCAGCAAGTACGGGACTAGCGTCTACAATGAGCAGTTCTTC. Translating gives CASSKYGTSVYNEQFF.

The rearrangement links TRBV7-9 to TRBJ2-7; 8 positions agree with TRBD1. V lost 4 bases, J lost 5 bases, and 7 bases stayed unmatched. Germline assignment: CDR1 SEHNR and CDR2 FQNEAQ (reference sequence). This CDR3 has 14 amino acids. As DNA, the CDR3 is TGTGCCAGCAGCTCCTGGACAGGGCTCGACGAGCAGTACTTC. This translates into CASSSWTGLDEQYF.

This clone was detected only a few times. The chain carries TRBV28 and TRBJ2-7; TRBD2 aligns across 8 bases. This CDR3 is 14 amino acids long. Germline V gene sequence: CDR1 MDHEN, CDR2 SYDVKM. The V gene end was trimmed by 7 bases and the J gene end by 3 bases; junction bases not matched to a gene: 8. The CDR3 spells CASTLSGRLYEQYF. CDR3 nucleotides: TGTGCCAGCACCTTGAGCGGGAGACTCTACGAGCAGTACTTC.

This clone was recorded a few times. The rearrangement links TRBV7-9 to TRBJ2-7, with TRBD2 matching 7 bases. The CDR3 is made up of 14 amino acids. Losses at the gene ends were 3 bases for V and 3 bases for J; bases not matched to a gene: 5. Germline V gene data show CDR1 as SEHNR and CDR2 as FQNEAQ (reference sequence). CDR3 nucleotide sequence: TGTGCCAGCAGCTTCGGCGGGAGCTTCTACGAGCAGTACTTC. This gives the protein CASSFGGSFYEQYF. Together with reference TRBV7-9 and TRBJ2-7, the CDR3 gives the full variable domain: DTGVSQNPRHKITKRGQNVTFRCDPISEHNRLYWYRQTLGQGPEFLTYFQNEAQLEKSRLLSDRFSAERPKGSFSTLEIQRTEQGDSAMYLCASSFGGSFYEQYFGPGTRLTVT.

In this sample, this clone turned up a few times. This sequence joins TRBV7-2 and TRBJ2-7; TRBD1 matches 7 bases. J gave up 3 bases and V 5 bases, and 7 bases lay outside the gene matches. The germline V gene has CDR1 SGHTA and CDR2 FQGNSA. The CDR3 contains 14 residues. CDR3 coding DNA: TGTGCCAGCAGCCTCCAGTGGGACAGCTACGAGCAGTACTTC. Translated, it gives CASSLQWDSYEQYF.

The gene calls are TRBV14 and TRBJ2-3; a weak D match, TRBD2 (6 bases). V gave up 1 base and J gave up 3 bases, with 14 bases separating them. CDR1 SGHDN and CDR2 FVKESK come from the germline V gene. The CDR3 consists of 16 residues. In DNA form, the CDR3 reads TGTGCCAGCAGCCAAGGCCCGGGACTCCTTACAGATACGCAGTATTTT. Encoded protein: CASSQGPGLLTDTQYF.

The chain recombines TRBV5-1 with TRBJ2-1; TRBD2 is a possible D gene (6 bases). The ends were cut back, 7 bases at V and 6 bases at J, with 20 bases in the middle. The CDR3 runs 15 residues. Germline CDR1 SGHRS, CDR2 YFSETQ. In DNA form, the CDR3 reads TGCGCCAGCTCAAACTCTCTAGCGACTTCCAATGAGCAGTTCTTC. This sequence encodes CASSNSLATSNEQFF.